The present T cell receptor beta chain was sequenced within a study of T-cell reconstitution after alpha-beta-depleted transplantation in children. The germline V gene encodes CDR1 SNHLY and CDR2 FYNNEI. The V end was cut by 5 bases, the J end by 1 base, with 15 bases between. This CDR3 contains 16 residues. Only a few counts were recorded for this clonotype. Preparation of the TCRbeta library involved a method that used unique molecular identifiers. Each CDR3 protein gets one entry after TCRdb re-called the PCR reads with MiXCR. The sample gives some 490,000 distinct CDR3 sequences, about an eighth of which show up once; more than 5.5% is in the top ten.

The chain is built from TRBV2 and TRBJ1-5; D is unresolved. This receptor was taken from a human donor who donated a stem cell graft to a child with combined immunodeficiency. Sequencing was performed on PBMCs from the stem cell graft donor, taken from the stem cell graft. CDR3 sequence reads: CASSTMGGMSNQPQHF. As DNA, the CDR3 is TGTGCCAGCAGTACGATGGGAGGGATGAGCAATCAGCCCCAGCATTTT.